The TCR beta chain under discussion was sequenced for a study of T cell repertoires in aging, cancer and after chemotherapy. About the study: Six age groups, ranging from 30 or younger to 70 or older, included the donors. Healthy donor repertoires were recorded over several months to years and showed clear clonal overlap.

Rearranged V-D-J TRB sequences were amplified with a mixed TRB-A/B primer pool. TCRdb independently ran MiXCR on the multiplex PCR reads; one entry per CDR3 protein. The data show thousands of distinct CDR3 sequences, 40% seen once. The template was genomic DNA from peripheral blood, not RNA. Study-wide results and limits: Rebound thymic output was suggested by rising median generation probability during chemotherapy in each cancer cohort.

Trimming took off 4 bases at V and 4 bases at J, with 10 bases between the two ends. The CDR3 spans 13 residues. The germline V gene has CDR1 SNHLY and CDR2 FYNNEI. Details on this clonotype: Antigen: not known.

The sequenced material came from blood. The J gene is TRBJ1-2, the V gene TRBV2, with a possible D match to TRBD1 (6 bases). The TCR sequence derives from a human donor in good health. The DNA for the CDR3 is TGTGCCAGCAGTGTGGGGGGCGCCTATGGCTACACCTTC. Its protein product is CASSVGGAYGYTF.